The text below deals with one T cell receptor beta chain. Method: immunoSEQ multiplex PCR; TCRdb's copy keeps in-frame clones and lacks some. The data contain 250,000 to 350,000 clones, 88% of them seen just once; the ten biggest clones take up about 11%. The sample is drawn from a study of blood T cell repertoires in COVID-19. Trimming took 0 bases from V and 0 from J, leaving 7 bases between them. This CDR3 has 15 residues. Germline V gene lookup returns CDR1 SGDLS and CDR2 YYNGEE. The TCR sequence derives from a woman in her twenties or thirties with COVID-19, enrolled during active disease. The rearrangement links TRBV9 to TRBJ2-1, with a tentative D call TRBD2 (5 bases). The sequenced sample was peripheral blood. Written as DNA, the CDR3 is TGTGCCAGCAGCGTAGTCCGGGGCTCCTACAATGAGCAGTTCTTC. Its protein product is CASSVVRGSYNEQFF.